Each of the 4 T cell receptor beta chains below was sequenced from the same sample in a study of OX40 agonist ivuxolimab in advanced cancers. This table comes from immunoSEQ multiplex PCR, and its TCRdb copy is limited to in-frame clones, with some not included. The sample consists of roughly 57,000 clones, 75% to 85% of them appearing once. Material: CD4+ or CD8+ T cells sorted from blood, obtained in a trial of the OX40 agonist ivuxolimab. Source of these receptors: an adult with an advanced solid tumor such as melanoma, head and neck, liver or kidney cancer.

The chain carries TRBV28 and TRBJ1-6; perhaps TRBD1 as D (6 bases). In germline, CDR1 is MDHEN, CDR2 SYDVKM. The CDR3 length is 14 residues. Trimming removed 6 bases at V and 7 bases at J, with 13 bases between. Here the CDR3 DNA reads TGTGCCAGCAGAGTGCAGGGGATCAATTCACCCCTCCACTTT. Translation: CASRVQGINSPLHF. Variable domain in full (rest from reference TRBV28 and TRBJ1-6): DVKVTQSSRYLVKRTGEKVFLECVQDMDHENMFWYRQDPGLGLRLIYFSYDVKMKEKGDIPEGYSVSREKKERFSLILESASTNQTSMYLCASRVQGINSPLHFGNGTRLTVT.

This clone occurred a few times. The chain recombines TRBV9 with TRBJ2-2; 12 positions match TRBD2. The J segment lost 5 bases and the V segment lost 5 bases, leaving 7 bases of the junction unmatched. Germline CDR1 SGDLS, CDR2 YYNGEE. The CDR3 is made up of 16 amino acids. CDR3 sequence: CASRKGLAGPTGELFF. The CDR3 DNA is TGTGCCAGCAGAAAAGGACTAGCGGGGCCTACCGGGGAGCTGTTTTTT.

This sequence joins TRBV6-5 and TRBJ2-1; tentatively, D is TRBD1 (5 bases). Trimming stripped 0 bases from V and 8 bases from J, with 17 bases between. The CDR3 is 16 amino acids. CDR1 and CDR2 from the germline V gene are MNHEY and SVGAGI. The CDR3 coding sequence is TGTGCCAGCAGTTACTCCACCCCGGCAGGGAAATATGAGCAGTTCTTC. It encodes CASSYSTPAGKYEQFF.

This chain links TRBV5-1 with TRBJ2-3; possible D gene TRBD1, 6 bases. Per the germline V gene, CDR1 is SGHRS and CDR2 is YFSETQ. The CDR3 extends over 16 amino acids. Trimming removed 0 bases from V and 1 base from J, with 12 bases in between. The DNA for the CDR3 is TGCGCCAGCAGCTTGGGCAGCAGGGGACGCACAGATACGCAGTATTTT. Its translation: CASSLGSRGRTDTQYF.